Sequencing of this T cell receptor beta chain was carried out in a study of shared clonotypes between healthy human individuals. Trimming at V came to 0 bases and at J to 6 bases, leaving 10 bases not matched to a gene. Germline CDR1 is LGHNA and CDR2 is YSLEER. The CDR3 loop spans 17 amino acids. Here immunoSEQ multiplex PCR was the method, and the copy in TCRdb shows in-frame clones only, minus some. The profile shows about 2.3 million clones, approximately 90% of them singletons. Sample: naive CD4+ T cells from PBMCs. The subset was: CD45RA+ positively selected. The chain uses TRBV4-3 and TRBJ2-2; 7 bases fit TRBD2. The TCR sequence derives from a man between 18 and 29 years old in good health. Some clones in this sample may be carry-over from other donors' samples. The CDR3 is CASSQDDKRDPPGELFF. Written as DNA, the CDR3 is TGCGCCAGCAGCCAAGATGATAAGCGGGATCCCCCCGGGGAGCTGTTTTTT.